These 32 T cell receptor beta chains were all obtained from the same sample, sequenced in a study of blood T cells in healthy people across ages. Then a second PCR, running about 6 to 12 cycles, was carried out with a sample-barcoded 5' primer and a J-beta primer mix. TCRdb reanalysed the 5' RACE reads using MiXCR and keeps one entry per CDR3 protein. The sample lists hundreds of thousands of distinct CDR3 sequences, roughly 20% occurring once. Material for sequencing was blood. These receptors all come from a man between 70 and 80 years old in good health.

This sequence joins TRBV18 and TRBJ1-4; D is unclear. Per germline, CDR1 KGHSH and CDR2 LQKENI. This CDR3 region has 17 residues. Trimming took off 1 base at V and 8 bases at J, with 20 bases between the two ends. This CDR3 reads CASSPLGDGGFGEKLFF. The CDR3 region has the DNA TGTGCCAGCTCACCACTCGGTGACGGAGGATTTGGAGAAAAACTGTTTTTT.

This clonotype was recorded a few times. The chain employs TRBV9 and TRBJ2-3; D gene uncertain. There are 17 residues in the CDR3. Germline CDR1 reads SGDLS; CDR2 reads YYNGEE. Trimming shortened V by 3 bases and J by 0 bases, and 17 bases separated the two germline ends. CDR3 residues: CASSARAQDPSTDTQYF. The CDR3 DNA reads TGTGCCAGCAGCGCCCGGGCCCAGGACCCTAGCACAGATACGCAGTATTTT.

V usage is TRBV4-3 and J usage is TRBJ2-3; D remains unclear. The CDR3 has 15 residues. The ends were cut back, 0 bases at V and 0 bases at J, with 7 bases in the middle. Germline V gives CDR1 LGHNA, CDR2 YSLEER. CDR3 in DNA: TGCGCCAGCAGCCAAGAAGGGTCGAGCACAGATACGCAGTATTTT. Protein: CASSQEGSSTDTQYF.

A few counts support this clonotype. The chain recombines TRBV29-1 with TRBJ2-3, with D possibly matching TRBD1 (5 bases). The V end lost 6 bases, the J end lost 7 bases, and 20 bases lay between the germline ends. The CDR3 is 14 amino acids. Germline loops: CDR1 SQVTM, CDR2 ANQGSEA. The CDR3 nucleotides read TGCAGCGTGACGGGCAGATTGGGGCCTAATACGCAGTATTTT. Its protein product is CSVTGRLGPNTQYF.

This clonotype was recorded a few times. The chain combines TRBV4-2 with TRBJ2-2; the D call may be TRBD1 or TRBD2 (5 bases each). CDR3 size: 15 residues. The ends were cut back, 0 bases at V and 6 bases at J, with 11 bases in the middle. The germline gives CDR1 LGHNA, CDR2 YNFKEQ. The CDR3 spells CASSQDGRGAGELFF. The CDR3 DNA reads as TGTGCCAGCAGCCAAGATGGGAGAGGGGCCGGGGAGCTGTTTTTT.

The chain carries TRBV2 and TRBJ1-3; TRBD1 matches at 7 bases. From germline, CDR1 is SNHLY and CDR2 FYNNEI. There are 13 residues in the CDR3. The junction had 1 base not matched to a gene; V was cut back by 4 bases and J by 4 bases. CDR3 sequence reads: CASSVGQGNTIYF. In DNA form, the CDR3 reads TGTGCCAGCAGTGTGGGACAGGGAAACACCATATATTTT.

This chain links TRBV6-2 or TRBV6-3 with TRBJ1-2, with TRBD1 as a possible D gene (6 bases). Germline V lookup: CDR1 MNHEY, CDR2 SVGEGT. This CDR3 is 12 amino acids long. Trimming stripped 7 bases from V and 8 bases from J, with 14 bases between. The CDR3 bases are TGTGCCAGCACTTTTCCTGGGGGCGGCTACACCTTC. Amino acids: CASTFPGGGYTF.

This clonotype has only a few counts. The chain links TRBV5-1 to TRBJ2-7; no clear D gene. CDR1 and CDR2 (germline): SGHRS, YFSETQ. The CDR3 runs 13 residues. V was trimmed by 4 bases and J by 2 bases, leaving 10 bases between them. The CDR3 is CASSQRSPYEQYF. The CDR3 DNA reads TGCGCCAGCAGCCAAAGAAGCCCCTACGAGCAGTACTTC.

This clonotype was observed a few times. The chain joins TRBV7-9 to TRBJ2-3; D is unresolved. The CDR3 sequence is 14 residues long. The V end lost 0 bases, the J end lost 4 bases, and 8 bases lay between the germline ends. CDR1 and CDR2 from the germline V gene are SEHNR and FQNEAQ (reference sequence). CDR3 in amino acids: CASSLAGLPDTQYF. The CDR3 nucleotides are TGTGCCAGCAGCTTAGCTGGGTTGCCAGATACGCAGTATTTT.

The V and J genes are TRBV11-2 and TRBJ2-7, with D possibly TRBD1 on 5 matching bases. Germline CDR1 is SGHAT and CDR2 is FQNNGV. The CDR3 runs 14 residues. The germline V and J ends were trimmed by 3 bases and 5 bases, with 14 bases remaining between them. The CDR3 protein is CASSLVREEDEQYF. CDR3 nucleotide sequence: TGTGCCAGCAGCTTGGTCAGGGAAGAAGACGAGCAGTACTTC.

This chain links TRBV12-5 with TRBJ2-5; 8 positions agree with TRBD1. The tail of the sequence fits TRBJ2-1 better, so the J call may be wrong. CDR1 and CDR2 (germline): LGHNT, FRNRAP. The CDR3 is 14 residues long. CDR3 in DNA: TGTGCTAGTGCCTCCGGGACAGGTGGGAATGAGCAGTTCTTC. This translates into CASASGTGGNEQFF.

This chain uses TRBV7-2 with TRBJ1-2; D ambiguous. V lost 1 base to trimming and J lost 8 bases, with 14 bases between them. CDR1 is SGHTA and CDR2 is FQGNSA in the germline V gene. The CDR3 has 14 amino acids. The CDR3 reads CASSLVPALLGYTF. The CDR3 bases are TGTGCCAGCAGCTTAGTACCCGCGCTTCTGGGCTACACCTTC.

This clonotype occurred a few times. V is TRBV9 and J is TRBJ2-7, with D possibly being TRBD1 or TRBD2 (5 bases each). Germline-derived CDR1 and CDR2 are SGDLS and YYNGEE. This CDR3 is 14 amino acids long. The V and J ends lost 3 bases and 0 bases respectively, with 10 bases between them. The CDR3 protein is CASSAEGSSYEQYF. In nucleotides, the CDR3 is TGTGCCAGCAGCGCCGAGGGGAGCTCCTACGAGCAGTACTTC.

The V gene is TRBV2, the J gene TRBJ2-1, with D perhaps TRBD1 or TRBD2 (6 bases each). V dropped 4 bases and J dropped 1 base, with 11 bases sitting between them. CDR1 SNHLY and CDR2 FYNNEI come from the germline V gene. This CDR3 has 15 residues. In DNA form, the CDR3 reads TGTGCCAGCAGTGGCGGGACACCTTCCTACAATGAGCAGTTCTTC. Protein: CASSGGTPSYNEQFF.

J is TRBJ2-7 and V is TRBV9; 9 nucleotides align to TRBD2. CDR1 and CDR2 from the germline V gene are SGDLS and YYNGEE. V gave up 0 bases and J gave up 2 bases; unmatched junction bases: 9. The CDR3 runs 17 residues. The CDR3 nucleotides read TGTGCCAGCAGCGTAGAAGCCGGGCTAGCGGGGACCTACGAGCAGTACTTC. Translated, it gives CASSVEAGLAGTYEQYF.

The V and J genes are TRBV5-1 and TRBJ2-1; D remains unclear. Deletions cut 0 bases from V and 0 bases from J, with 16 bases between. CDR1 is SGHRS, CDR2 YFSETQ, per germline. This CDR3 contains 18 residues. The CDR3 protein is CASSLVPSGLRSYNEQFF. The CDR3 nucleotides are TGCGCCAGCAGCTTGGTCCCCAGTGGCCTTCGCTCCTACAATGAGCAGTTCTTC.

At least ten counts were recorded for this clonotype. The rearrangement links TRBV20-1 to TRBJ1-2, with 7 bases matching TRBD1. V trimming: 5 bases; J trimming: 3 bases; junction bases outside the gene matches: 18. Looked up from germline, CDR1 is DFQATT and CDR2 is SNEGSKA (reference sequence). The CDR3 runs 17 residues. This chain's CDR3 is CSAEINQGGFLDYGYTF. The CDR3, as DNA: TGCAGTGCTGAGATCAACCAAGGGGGCTTCTTAGACTATGGCTACACCTTC.

The CDR3: CARTGANVLTF. In DNA form, the CDR3 reads TGTGCTAGGACCGGGGCCAACGTCCTGACTTTC. The chain joins TRBV21-1 to TRBJ2-6. TRBV21-1 is recorded as a pseudogene. This CDR3 is built from 11 residues.

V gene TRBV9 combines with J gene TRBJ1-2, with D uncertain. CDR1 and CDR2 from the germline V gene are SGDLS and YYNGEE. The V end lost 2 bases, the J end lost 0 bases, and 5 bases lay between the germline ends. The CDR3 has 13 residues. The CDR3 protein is CASSVIPNYGYTF. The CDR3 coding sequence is TGTGCCAGCAGCGTTATACCTAACTATGGCTACACCTTC. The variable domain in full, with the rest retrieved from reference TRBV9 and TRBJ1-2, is DSGVTQTPKHLITATGQRVTLRCSPRSGDLSVYWYQQSLDQGLQFLIQYYNGEERAKGNILERFSAQQFPDLHSELNLSSLELGDSALYFCASSVIPNYGYTFGSGTRLTVV.

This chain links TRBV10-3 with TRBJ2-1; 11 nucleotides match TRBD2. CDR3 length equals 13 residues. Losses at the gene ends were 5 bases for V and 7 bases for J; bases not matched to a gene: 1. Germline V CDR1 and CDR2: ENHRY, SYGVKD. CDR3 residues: CAISWTSGNEQFF. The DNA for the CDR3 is TGTGCCATCAGTTGGACTAGCGGGAATGAGCAGTTCTTC.

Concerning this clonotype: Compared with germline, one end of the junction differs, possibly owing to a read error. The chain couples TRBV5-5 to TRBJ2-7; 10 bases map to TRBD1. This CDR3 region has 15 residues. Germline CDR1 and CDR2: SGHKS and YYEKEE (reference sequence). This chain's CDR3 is CARSLAGQGNGEQYF. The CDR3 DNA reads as TGTGCCAGGAGCTTGGCGGGACAGGGGAACGGCGAGCAGTACTTC.

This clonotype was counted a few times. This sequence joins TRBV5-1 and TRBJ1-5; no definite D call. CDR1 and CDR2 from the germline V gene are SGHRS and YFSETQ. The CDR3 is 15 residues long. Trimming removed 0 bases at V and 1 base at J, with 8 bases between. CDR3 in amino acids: CASSLAGMSNQPQHF. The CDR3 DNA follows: TGCGCCAGCAGCTTGGCCGGGATGAGCAATCAGCCCCAGCATTTT.

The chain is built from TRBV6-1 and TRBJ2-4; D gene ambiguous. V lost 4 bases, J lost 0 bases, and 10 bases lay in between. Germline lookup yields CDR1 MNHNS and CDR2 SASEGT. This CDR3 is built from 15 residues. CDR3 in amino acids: CASSGAMIAKNIQYF. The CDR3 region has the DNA TGTGCCAGCAGTGGGGCTATGATAGCCAAAAACATTCAGTACTTC.

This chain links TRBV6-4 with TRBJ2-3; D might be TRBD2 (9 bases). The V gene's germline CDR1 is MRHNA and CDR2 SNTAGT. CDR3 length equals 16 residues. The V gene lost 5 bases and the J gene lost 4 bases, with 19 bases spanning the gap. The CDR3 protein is CASSRQGTSSADTQYF. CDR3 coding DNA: TGTGCCAGCAGTAGACAGGGGACTAGCAGCGCAGATACGCAGTATTTT.

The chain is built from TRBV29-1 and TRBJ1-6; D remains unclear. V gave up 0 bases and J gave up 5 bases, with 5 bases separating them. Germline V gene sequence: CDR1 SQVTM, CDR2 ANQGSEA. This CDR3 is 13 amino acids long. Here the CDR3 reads CSVEETHNSPLHF. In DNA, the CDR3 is TGCAGCGTTGAAGAAACTCATAATTCACCCCTCCACTTT.

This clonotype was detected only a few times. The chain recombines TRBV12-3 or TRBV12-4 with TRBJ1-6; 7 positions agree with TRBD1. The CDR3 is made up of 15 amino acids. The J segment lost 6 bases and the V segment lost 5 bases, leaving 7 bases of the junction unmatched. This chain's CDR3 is CASSDETGLNSPLHF. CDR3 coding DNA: TGTGCCAGCAGTGACGAGACAGGGCTTAATTCACCCCTCCACTTT.

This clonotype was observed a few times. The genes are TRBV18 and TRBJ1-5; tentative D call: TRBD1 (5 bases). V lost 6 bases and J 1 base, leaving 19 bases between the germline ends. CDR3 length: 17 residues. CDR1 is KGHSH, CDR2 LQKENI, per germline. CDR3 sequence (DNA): TGTGCCAGCTCCTCAATGACCTTACAGGTCAGCAATCAGCCCCAGCATTTT. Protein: CASSSMTLQVSNQPQHF. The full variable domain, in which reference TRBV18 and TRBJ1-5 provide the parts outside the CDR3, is NAGVMQNPRHLVRRRGQEARLRCSPMKGHSHVYWYRQLPEEGLKFMVYLQKENIIDESGMPKERFSAEFPKEGPSILRIQQVVRGDSAAYFCASSSMTLQVSNQPQHFGDGTRLSIL.

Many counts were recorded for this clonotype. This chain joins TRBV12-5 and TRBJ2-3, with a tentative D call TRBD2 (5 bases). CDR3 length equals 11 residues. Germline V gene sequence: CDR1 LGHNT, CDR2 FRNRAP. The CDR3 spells CASGSTDTQYF. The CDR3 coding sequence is TGTGCCAGCGGTAGCACAGATACGCAGTATTTT.

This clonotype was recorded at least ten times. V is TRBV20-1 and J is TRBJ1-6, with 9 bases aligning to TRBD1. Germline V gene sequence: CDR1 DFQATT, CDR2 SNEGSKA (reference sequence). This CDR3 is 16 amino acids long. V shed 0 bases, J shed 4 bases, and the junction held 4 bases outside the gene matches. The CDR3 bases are TGCAGTGCTAGAGATCTCGGACAGGGGTATAATTCACCCCTCCACTTT. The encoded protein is CSARDLGQGYNSPLHF.

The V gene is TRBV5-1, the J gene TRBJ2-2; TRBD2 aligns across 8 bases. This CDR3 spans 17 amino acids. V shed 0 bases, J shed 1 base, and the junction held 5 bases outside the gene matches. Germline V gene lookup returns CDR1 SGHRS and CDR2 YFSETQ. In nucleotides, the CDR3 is TGCGCCAGCAGCTTGGCCGGGGGGGCCGGGAACACCGGGGAGCTGTTTTTT. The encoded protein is CASSLAGGAGNTGELFF.

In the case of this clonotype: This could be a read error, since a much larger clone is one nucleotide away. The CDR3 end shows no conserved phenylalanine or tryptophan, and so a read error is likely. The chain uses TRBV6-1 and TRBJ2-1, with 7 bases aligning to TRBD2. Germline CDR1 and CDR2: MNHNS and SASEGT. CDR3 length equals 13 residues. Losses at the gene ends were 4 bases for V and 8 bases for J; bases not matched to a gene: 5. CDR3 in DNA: TGTGCCAGCAGTGTGACGGCGGGGGATGAGCAGTTCGTC. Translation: CASSVTAGDEQFV.

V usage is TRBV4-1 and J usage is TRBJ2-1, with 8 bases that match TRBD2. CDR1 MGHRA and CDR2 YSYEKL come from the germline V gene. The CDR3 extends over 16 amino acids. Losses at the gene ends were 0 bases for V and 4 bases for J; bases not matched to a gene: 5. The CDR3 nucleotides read TGCGCCAGCAGCCAAGAAGGTAGCGGGAATTACAATGAGCAGTTCTTC. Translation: CASSQEGSGNYNEQFF.